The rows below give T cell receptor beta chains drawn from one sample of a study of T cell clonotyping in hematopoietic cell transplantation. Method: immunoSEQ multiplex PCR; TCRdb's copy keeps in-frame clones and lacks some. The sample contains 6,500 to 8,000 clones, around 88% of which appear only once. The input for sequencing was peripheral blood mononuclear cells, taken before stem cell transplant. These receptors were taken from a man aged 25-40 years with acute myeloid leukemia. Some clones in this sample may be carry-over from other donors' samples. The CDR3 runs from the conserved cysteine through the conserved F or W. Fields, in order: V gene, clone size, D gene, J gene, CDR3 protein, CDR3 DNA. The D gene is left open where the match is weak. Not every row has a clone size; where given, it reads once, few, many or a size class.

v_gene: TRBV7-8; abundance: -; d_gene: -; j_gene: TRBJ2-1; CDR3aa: CASSSTLFSSSYNEQFF; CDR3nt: TGTGCCAGCAGCTCCACCCTTTTCTCAAGCTCCTACAATGAGCAGTTCTTC
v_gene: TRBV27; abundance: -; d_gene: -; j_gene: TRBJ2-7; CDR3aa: CASRASATYEQYF; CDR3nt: TGTGCCAGCAGGGCTAGCGCCACCTACGAGCAGTACTTC
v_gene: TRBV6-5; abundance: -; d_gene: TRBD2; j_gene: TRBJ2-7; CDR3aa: CASSLAGFAKEQYF; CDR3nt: TGTGCCAGCAGTTTAGCGGGATTCGCCAAGGAGCAGTACTTC
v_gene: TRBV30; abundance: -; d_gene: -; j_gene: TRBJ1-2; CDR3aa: CAWSAGNYGYTF; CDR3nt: TGTGCCTGGAGTGCCGGTAACTATGGCTACACCTTC
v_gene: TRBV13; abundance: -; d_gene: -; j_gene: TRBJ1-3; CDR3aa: CASSPTFSGNTIYF; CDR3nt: TGTGCCAGCAGCCCAACGTTTTCTGGAAACACCATATATTTT
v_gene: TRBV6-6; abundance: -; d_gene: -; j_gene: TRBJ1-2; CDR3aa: CASSYLSGSYGYTF; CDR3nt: TGTGCCAGCAGTTATCTCAGCGGCAGCTATGGCTACACCTTC
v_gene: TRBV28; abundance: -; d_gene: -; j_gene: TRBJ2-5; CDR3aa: CASSPYPPVGEETQYF; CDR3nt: TGTGCCAGCAGCCCATACCCCCCAGTCGGGGAAGAGACCCAGTACTTC
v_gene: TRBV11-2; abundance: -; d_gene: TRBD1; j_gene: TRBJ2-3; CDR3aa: CASSLGQGHTDTQYF; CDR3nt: TGTGCCAGCAGCTTAGGACAGGGGCACACAGATACGCAGTATTTT
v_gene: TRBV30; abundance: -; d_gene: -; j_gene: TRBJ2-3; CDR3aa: CAWSPPQAGADTQYF; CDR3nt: TGTGCCTGGAGCCCGCCACAAGCGGGCGCAGATACGCAGTATTTT
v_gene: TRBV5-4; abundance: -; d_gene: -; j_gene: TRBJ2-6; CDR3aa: CASGWANVLTF; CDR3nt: TGTGCCAGCGGCTGGGCCAACGTCCTGACTTTC
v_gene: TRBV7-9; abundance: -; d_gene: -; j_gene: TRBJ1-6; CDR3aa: CASSLDGSPLHF; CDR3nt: TGTGCCAGCAGCTTAGACGGTTCACCCCTCCACTTT
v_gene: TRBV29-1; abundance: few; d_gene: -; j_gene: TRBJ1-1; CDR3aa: CSASVNTEAFF; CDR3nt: TGCAGCGCGTCGGTGAACACTGAAGCTTTCTTT
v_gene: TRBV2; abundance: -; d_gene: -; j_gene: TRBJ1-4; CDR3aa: CASSDSGTNEKLFF; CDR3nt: TGTGCCAGCAGTGATTCAGGGACTAATGAAAAACTGTTTTTT
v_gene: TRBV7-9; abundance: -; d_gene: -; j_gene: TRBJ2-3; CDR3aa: CASLSRGMGTDTQYF; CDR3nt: TGTGCCAGCCTCTCGCGGGGTATGGGCACAGATACGCAGTATTTT
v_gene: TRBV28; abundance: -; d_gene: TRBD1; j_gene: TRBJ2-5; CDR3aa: CASTGQGTGETQYF; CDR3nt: TGTGCCAGCACCGGACAGGGAACGGGGGAGACCCAGTACTTC
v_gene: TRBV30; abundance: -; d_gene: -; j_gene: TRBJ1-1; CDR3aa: CAWSPGRTEAFF; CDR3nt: TGTGCCTGGAGTCCGGGGAGGACTGAAGCTTTCTTT
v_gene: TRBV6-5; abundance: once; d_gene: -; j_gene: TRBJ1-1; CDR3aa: CASIGGRETEAFF; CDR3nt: TGTGCCAGCATTGGTGGTCGGGAAACTGAAGCTTTCTTT
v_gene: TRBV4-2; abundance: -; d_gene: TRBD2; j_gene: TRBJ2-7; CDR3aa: CASSQGLAGSYEQYF; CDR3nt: TGTGCCAGCAGCCAAGGTCTAGCGGGGTCCTACGAGCAGTACTTC
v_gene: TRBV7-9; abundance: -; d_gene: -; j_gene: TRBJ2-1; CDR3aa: CASSLAETSYNEQFF; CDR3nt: TGTGCCAGCAGCTTAGCGGAGACTTCCTACAATGAGCAGTTCTTC
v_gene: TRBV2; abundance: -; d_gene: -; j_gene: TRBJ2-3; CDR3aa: CASSLGADTQYF; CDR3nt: TGTGCCAGCAGCCTGGGTGCAGATACGCAGTATTTT
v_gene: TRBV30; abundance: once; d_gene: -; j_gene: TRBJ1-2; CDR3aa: CAWSTFSETYGYTF; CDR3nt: TGTGCCTGGAGTACCTTTTCGGAGACCTATGGCTACACCTTC
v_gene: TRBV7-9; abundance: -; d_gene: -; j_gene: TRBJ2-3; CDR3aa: CASSWRDPSTDTQYF; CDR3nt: TGTGCCAGCAGCTGGAGGGATCCTAGCACAGATACGCAGTATTTT
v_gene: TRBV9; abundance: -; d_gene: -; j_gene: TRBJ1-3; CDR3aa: CASSVEGRDTIYF; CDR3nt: TGTGCCAGCAGCGTAGAGGGCCGAGACACCATATATTTT
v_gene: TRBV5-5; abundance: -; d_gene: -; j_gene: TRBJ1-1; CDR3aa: CASRFLGTSNTEAFF; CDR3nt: TGTGCCAGCAGATTTCTAGGGACGTCGAACACTGAAGCTTTCTTT
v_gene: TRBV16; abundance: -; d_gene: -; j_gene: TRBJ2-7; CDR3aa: CASSKRSGEQYF; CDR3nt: TGTGCCAGCAGCAAGCGGTCGGGAGAGCAGTACTTC
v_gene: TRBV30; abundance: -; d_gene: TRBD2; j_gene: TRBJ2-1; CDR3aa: CASNGGAYNEQFF; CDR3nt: TGTGCCTCCAACGGGGGGGCCTACAATGAGCAGTTCTTC
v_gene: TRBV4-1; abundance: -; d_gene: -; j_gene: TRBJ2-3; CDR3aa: CASSQVIVANTDTQYF; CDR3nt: TGCGCCAGCAGCCAAGTTATCGTAGCGAACACAGATACGCAGTATTTT
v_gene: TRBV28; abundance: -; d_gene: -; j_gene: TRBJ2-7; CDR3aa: CASSPRGAGNYEQYF; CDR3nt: TGTGCCAGCAGTCCCAGGGGGGCGGGGAACTACGAGCAGTACTTC
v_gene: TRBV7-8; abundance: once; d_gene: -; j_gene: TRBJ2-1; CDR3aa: CASSIRWLNEQFF; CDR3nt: TGTGCCAGCAGCATAAGGTGGCTCAATGAGCAGTTCTTC
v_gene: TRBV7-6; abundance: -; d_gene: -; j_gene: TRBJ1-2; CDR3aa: CASSLGDGAHYGYTF; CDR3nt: TGTGCCAGCAGCTTAGGGGACGGTGCCCACTATGGCTACACCTTC
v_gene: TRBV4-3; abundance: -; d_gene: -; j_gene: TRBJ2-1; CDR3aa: CASSQAPRGSYNEQFF; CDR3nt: TGCGCCAGCAGCCAAGCCCCCAGGGGCTCCTACAATGAGCAGTTCTTC
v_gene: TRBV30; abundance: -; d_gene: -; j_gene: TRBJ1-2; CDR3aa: CAWSVPGSNYGYTF; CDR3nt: TGTGCCTGGAGTGTACCAGGATCTAACTATGGCTACACCTTC
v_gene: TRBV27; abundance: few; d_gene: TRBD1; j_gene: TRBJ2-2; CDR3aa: CASSLRGFQGAGELFF; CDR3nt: TGTGCCAGCAGTTTACGAGGGTTCCAGGGGGCCGGGGAGCTGTTTTTT
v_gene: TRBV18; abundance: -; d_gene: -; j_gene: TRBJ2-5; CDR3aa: CASSPGLQETQYF; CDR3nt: TGTGCCAGCTCACCGGGACTTCAAGAGACCCAGTACTTC
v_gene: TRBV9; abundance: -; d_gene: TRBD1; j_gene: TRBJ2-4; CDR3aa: CASSARDGTGGNIQYF; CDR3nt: TGTGCCAGCAGCGCGCGTGATGGGACAGGGGGAAACATTCAGTACTTC
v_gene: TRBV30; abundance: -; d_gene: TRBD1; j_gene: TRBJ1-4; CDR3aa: CAWSVWTGANEKLFF; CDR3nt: TGTGCCTGGAGTGTCTGGACAGGGGCTAATGAAAAACTGTTTTTT
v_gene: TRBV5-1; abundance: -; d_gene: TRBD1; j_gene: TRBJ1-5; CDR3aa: CASSLLGQGNQPQHF; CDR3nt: TGCGCCAGCAGCTTACTGGGACAGGGGAATCAGCCCCAGCATTTT
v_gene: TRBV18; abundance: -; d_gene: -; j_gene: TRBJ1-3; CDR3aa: CASSSPMGNTIYF; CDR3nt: TGTGCCAGCTCATCACCGATGGGAAACACCATATATTTT
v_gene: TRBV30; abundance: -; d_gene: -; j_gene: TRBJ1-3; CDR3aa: CAWKGVGNTIYF; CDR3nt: TGTGCCTGGAAAGGGGTCGGAAACACCATATATTTT
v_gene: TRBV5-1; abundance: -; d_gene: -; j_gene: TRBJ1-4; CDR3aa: CASSLGTATNEKLFF; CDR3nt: TGCGCCAGCAGCTTGGGCACAGCAACTAATGAAAAACTGTTTTTT
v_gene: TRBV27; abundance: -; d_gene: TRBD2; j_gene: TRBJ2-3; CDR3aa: CASALAGGSTDTQYF; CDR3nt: TGTGCCAGCGCCCTAGCGGGAGGGAGCACAGATACGCAGTATTTT
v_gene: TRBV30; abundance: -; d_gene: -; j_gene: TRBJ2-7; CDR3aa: CAWSMDRAYEQYF; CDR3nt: TGTGCCTGGAGTATGGACCGGGCCTACGAGCAGTACTTC
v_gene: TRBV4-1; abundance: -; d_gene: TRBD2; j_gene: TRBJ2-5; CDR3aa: CASSQESLAGEETQYF; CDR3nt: TGCGCCAGCAGCCAAGAGAGTCTAGCGGGGGAAGAGACCCAGTACTTC
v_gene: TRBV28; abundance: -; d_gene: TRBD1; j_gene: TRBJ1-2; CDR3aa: CASSSGGYGYTF; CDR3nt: TGTGCCAGCAGTTCAGGGGGGTATGGCTACACCTTC
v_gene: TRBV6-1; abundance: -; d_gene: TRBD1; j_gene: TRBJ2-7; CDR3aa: CASSGNTGGLYEQYF; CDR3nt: TGTGCCAGCAGCGGAAATACAGGGGGCTTGTACGAGCAGTACTTC
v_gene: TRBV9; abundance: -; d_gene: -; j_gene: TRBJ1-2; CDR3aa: CASSVSSELALNYGYTF; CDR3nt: TGTGCCAGCAGCGTGAGTTCAGAATTAGCCCTTAACTATGGCTACACCTTC
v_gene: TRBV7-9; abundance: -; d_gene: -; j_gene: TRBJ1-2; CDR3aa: CASSSSGYGYTF; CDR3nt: TGTGCCAGCAGCTCATCAGGGTACGGCTACACCTTC
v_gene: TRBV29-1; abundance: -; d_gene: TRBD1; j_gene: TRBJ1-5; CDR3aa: CSAGEGQGSNQPQHF; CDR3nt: TGCAGCGCCGGGGAGGGACAGGGGTCGAATCAGCCCCAGCATTTT
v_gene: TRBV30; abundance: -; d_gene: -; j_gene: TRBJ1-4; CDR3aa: CASFSAGEKLFF; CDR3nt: TGTGCCTCCTTCTCTGCTGGGGAAAAACTGTTTTTT
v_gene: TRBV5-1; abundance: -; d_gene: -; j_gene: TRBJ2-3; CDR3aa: CASSIQGQSSTDTQYF; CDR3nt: TGCGCCAGCAGCATCCAAGGACAGTCTAGCACAGATACGCAGTATTTT
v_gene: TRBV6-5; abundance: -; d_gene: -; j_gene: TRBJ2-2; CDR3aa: CASSYGRNTGELFF; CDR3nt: TGTGCCAGCAGTTACGGGAGGAACACCGGGGAGCTGTTTTTT
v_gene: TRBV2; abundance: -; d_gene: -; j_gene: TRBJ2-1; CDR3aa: CASSERGRNSAAEQFF; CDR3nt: TGTGCCAGCAGTGAACGGGGGAGGAATAGCGCCGCCGAGCAGTTCTTC
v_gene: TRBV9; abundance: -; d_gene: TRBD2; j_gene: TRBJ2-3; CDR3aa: CASSVVTSGSTDTQYF; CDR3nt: TGTGCCAGCAGCGTAGTGACTAGCGGTAGCACAGATACGCAGTATTTT
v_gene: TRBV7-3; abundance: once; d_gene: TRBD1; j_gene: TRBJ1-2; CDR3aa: CASSSGQGAGYTF; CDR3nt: TGTGCCAGCAGCTCGGGACAGGGAGCAGGCTACACCTTC
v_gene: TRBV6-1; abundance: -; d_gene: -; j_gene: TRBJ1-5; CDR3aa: CASSDLQGGPQHF; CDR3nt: TGTGCCAGCAGTGACTTACAGGGTGGGCCCCAGCATTTT